This T cell receptor (beta chain) was retrieved from a study of shared clonotypes between healthy human individuals. Using immunoSEQ multiplex PCR, the repertoire was profiled, and TCRdb retains in-frame clones only, with some absent. The sample carries 2 million to 2.5 million clones, approximately 96% recorded once. This clone was counted a single time. Other DNA variants within this sample encode the same CDR3. Sequenced: naive CD4+ T cells sorted from blood. Described subset: CD45RA+ positively selected. The sequence came from a man aged 18-30 years in good health.

CDR3 in DNA: TGTGCCAGCAGTGAGCGCGCGGGAGGGAGCACAGATACGCAGTATTTT. Translation: CASSERAGGSTDTQYF. The chain has TRBV25-1 and TRBJ2-3, with 9 bases that match TRBD2. This CDR3 spans 16 amino acids. After removal of 3 bases from V and 0 bases from J, the junction contained 4 bases not matched to a gene. Germline CDR1 is MGHDK and CDR2 is SYGVNS.